This T cell receptor beta chain was recovered during a study of Graves' ophthalmopathy and Graves' hyperthyroidism. Study outcomes and limitations: In blood, most expanded thyroid clonotypes above 0.001 frequency were also detected. At 60% to 71% sensitivity and about 72% specificity, the model predicted progression of the ophthalmopathy.

RNA transcripts were the template, and TCR beta CDR3 regions were amplified from them. Investigators did first-round RT-PCR with HTBI primers, then second-round multiplex PCR. TCRdb redid the calling of the multiplex PCR reads with MiXCR, one entry per CDR3 protein. The table includes under 60,000 distinct CDR3 sequences, less than 65% detected once. Diagnosis used clinical symptoms, serum thyroxine, TRAb, thyroid ultrasound and orbital computed tomography. PBMCs were isolated by Ficoll-Paque density gradient centrifugation, using around 10 ml of fresh peripheral blood as the starting material. This clonotype occurred many times. Its antigen is currently unknown. The TCR comes from an adult woman with Graves' ophthalmopathy. Sequenced input: peripheral blood.

CDR3 loop: CASSLSGRIQYF. Here the CDR3 DNA reads TGTGCCAGCAGTTTATCTGGACGCATTCAGTACTTC. This chain uses TRBV27 with TRBJ2-4, with D hard to call. V lost 0 bases to trimming and J lost 9 bases, with 6 bases between them. The germline V gene encodes CDR1 MNHEY and CDR2 SMNVEV (reference sequence). The CDR3 totals 12 residues.